This T cell receptor beta chain was identified in a study of T-cell reconstitution after alpha-beta-depleted transplantation in children. Molecular barcoding with unique molecular identifiers was used for the TCRbeta library. One entry per CDR3 protein, called by TCRdb with MiXCR from the PCR reads. The sample comprises 500,000 or so distinct CDR3 sequences, 30% to 35% of which are singletons, and 2% to 2.5% rests with the top ten. There are 17 residues in the CDR3. Deletions cut 5 bases from V and 2 bases from J, with 20 bases between. The sequence derives from a human donor who donated a stem cell graft to a child with aplastic anemia. The sequenced sample was PBMCs from the stem cell graft donor, obtained from the stem cell graft. The V and J genes are TRBV12-3 or TRBV12-4 and TRBJ2-3, with D unclear. CDR3 DNA: TGTGCCAGCAGTGACACCGCGGCCCCCGTGAACACAGATACGCAGTATTTT. It is translated as CASSDTAAPVNTDTQYF.